A single sample is the source of the 23 T cell receptor beta chains below, sequenced in a study of T cell responses to AZD1222 COVID-19 vaccine. Sequencing used immunoSEQ multiplex PCR; TCRdb keeps in-frame clones, though not all of them. This sample has 90,000 to 120,000 clones; nearly 90% occur once, and the top ten carry roughly 5%. This specimen was peripheral blood, taken 28 days after the second AZD1222 dose. Receptors originate from an adult who received the AZD1222 COVID-19 vaccine.

The rearrangement joins TRBV6-5 to TRBJ1-6; 10 bases are a match to TRBD1. CDR3 length: 16 amino acids. Germline V gene sequence: CDR1 MNHEY, CDR2 SVGAGI. V trimming: 2 bases; J trimming: 5 bases; junction bases outside the gene matches: 3. CDR3 nucleotides: TGTGCCAGCAGTTACGGGACAGGGGTCGATAATTCACCCCTCCACTTT. Its protein product is CASSYGTGVDNSPLHF.

This chain connects TRBV7-6 to TRBJ2-1; TRBD1 matches at 9 bases. The trim removed 4 bases at V and 3 bases at J, leaving 4 bases unmatched. Germline assignment: CDR1 SGHVS and CDR2 FNYEAQ. This CDR3 has 15 amino acids. CDR3 amino acids: CASSSGTGHYNEQFF. Written as DNA, the CDR3 is TGTGCCAGCAGCTCAGGGACAGGGCACTACAATGAGCAGTTCTTC.

The rearrangement uses TRBV11-2 and TRBJ1-2, with D perhaps matching TRBD1 (6 bases). The CDR3 spans 11 residues. Trimming cost V 5 bases and J 9 bases, with 10 bases left between them. CDR1 and CDR2 from the germline V gene are SGHAT and FQNNGV. CDR3 bases: TGTGCCAGCAGCCTACAGGGCCGCTACACCTTC. It translates to CASSLQGRYTF.

This clone was recorded a few times. The chain recombines TRBV12-3 or TRBV12-4 with TRBJ1-5; D is possibly TRBD1 (6 bases). The CDR3 contains 13 residues. V was shortened by 5 bases and J by 4 bases, with 9 bases between the two germline ends. CDR3 protein: CASSPGENQPQHF. The CDR3 coding sequence is TGTGCCAGCAGTCCAGGGGAAAATCAGCCCCAGCATTTT.

This chain uses TRBV5-6 with TRBJ2-1; 11 bases are shared with TRBD1. V dropped 0 bases and J dropped 9; count of bases not matched to a gene: 5. CDR3 size: 15 residues. Per the germline V gene, CDR1 is SGHDT and CDR2 is YYEEEE. Here the CDR3 reads CASSLVGQGAGEQFF. The CDR3 nucleotides read TGTGCCAGCAGCTTGGTAGGACAGGGGGCAGGTGAGCAGTTCTTC.

The sample holds a few counts of this clone. J is TRBJ2-1 and V is TRBV11-2, with D tentatively TRBD2 (7 bases). The CDR3 spans 15 residues. Trimming removed 2 bases from V and 12 bases from J, with 20 bases in between. Germline V gives CDR1 SGHAT, CDR2 FQNNGV. CDR3 protein: CASSLLTAAGARQFF. Written as DNA, the CDR3 is TGTGCCAGCAGCTTATTAACGGCCGCGGGGGCACGGCAGTTCTTC. The full variable domain, with the rest looked up from reference TRBV11-2 and TRBJ2-1, is EAGVAQSPRYKIIEKRQSVAFWCNPISGHATLYWYQQILGQGPKLLIQFQNNGVVDDSQLPKDRFSAERLKGVDSTLKIQPAKLEDSAVYLCASSLLTAAGARQFFGPGTRLTVL.

The chain has TRBV6-1 and TRBJ2-7; no reliable D call. The CDR3 is made up of 17 amino acids. V was clipped by 3 bases and J by 4 bases, with 22 bases between them. Germline values: CDR1 MNHNS, CDR2 SASEGT. As DNA, the CDR3 is TGTGCCAGCAGTGAGGTTAGTTCATTCCTCTCATCGTACGAGCAGTACTTC. Translation: CASSEVSSFLSSYEQYF.

The chain uses TRBV5-5 and TRBJ2-2, with 9 bases that match TRBD2. This CDR3 spans 14 amino acids. Germline V CDR1 and CDR2: SGHKS, YYEKEE (reference sequence). Losses at the gene ends were 2 bases for V and 6 bases for J; bases not matched to a gene: 2. The DNA of the CDR3 is TGTGCCAGCAGCTTAGCGGGGGGCGCCGGGGAGCTGTTTTTT. Residues: CASSLAGGAGELFF.

The chain carries TRBV25-1 and TRBJ2-5; TRBD1 aligns across 9 bases. Germline V CDR1 and CDR2: MGHDK, SYGVNS. With 5 bases clipped from V and 6 bases from J, the junction kept 4 bases outside the gene matches. This CDR3 comprises 13 residues. This CDR3 is CASSNRGPKTQYF. CDR3 nucleotide sequence: TGTGCCAGCAGTAACAGGGGGCCAAAGACCCAGTACTTC.

The chain couples TRBV24-1 to TRBJ2-1; TRBD2 matches 9 bases. V was pared by 9 bases and J by 9 bases, with 8 bases of the junction left unmatched. Germline V gene data show CDR1 as KGHDR and CDR2 as SFDVKD. The CDR3 extends over 13 amino acids. CDR3 nucleotides: TGTGCCACCCGAAGCGGGGGGCAAGGTGAGCAGTTCTTC. Encoded protein: CATRSGGQGEQFF.

The CDR3 nucleotides are TGTGCCAGTAGTATAGGTTACAGGCAGGAATCCTACGAGCAGTACTTC. Its translation: CASSIGYRQESYEQYF. The chain is built from TRBV19 and TRBJ2-7, with a tentative D call TRBD1 (5 bases). CDR3 size: 16 residues. Germline lookup yields CDR1 LNHDA and CDR2 SQIVND (reference sequence). The germline V and J ends were trimmed by 1 base and 1 base, with 14 bases remaining between them.

The gene calls are TRBV11-2 and TRBJ1-4; D unclear. The germline V gene encodes CDR1 SGHAT and CDR2 FQNNGV. V lost 5 bases to trimming and J lost 8 bases, with 6 bases between them. The CDR3 covers 11 residues. The CDR3 is CASSTGEKLFF. CDR3 sequence (DNA): TGTGCCAGCAGCACCGGCGAAAAACTGTTTTTT.

The rearrangement uses TRBV3-1 (or the pseudogene TRBV3-2) and TRBJ1-1; D remains ambiguous. V was clipped by 1 base and J by 8 bases, with 11 bases between them. The CDR3 has 13 amino acids. Germline V gene lookup returns CDR1 LGHDT and CDR2 YNNKEL (reference sequence). The CDR3 protein is CASSQALAQEAFF. The DNA of the CDR3 is TGTGCCAGCAGCCAAGCATTGGCACAAGAAGCTTTCTTT.

Turning to this clone: Other DNA variants within this sample encode the same CDR3. The V gene is TRBV9, the J gene TRBJ1-1; perhaps TRBD1 as D (5 bases). Germline V gene sequence: CDR1 SGDLS, CDR2 YYNGEE. The CDR3 contains 14 residues. With 0 bases removed from V and 0 bases from J, the gap between germline ends came to 6 bases. DNA for the CDR3: TGTGCCAGCAGCGTAGCAGGGCTGAACACTGAAGCTTTCTTT. It specifies CASSVAGLNTEAFF.

The chain employs TRBV7-2 and TRBJ1-6; D remains ambiguous. There are 15 residues in the CDR3. Trimming took off 0 bases at V and 7 bases at J, with 10 bases between the two ends. Germline values: CDR1 SGHTA, CDR2 FQGNSA. CDR3 in amino acids: CASSLAHGNNSPLHF. CDR3 nucleotides: TGTGCCAGCAGCTTAGCCCACGGAAACAATTCACCCCTCCACTTT.

V is TRBV11-2 and J is TRBJ2-1; tentative D call: TRBD2 (5 bases). CDR1 and CDR2 (germline): SGHAT, FQNNGV. The germline V and J ends were trimmed by 5 bases and 4 bases, with 18 bases remaining between them. This CDR3 has 16 amino acids. The CDR3 spells CASSPLRRGMYNEQFF. The CDR3 DNA reads as TGTGCCAGCAGCCCCTTACGACGGGGTATGTACAATGAGCAGTTCTTC.

CDR3 sequence: CASSPSIGQFNSPLHF. The CDR3, as DNA: TGTGCCAGCAGCCCCTCCATCGGGCAGTTCAATTCACCCCTCCACTTT. V usage is TRBV27 and J usage is TRBJ1-6, with unresolved D. The CDR3 runs to 16 residues. With 6 bases removed from V and 7 bases from J, the gap between germline ends came to 19 bases. Germline V lookup: CDR1 MNHEY, CDR2 SMNVEV (reference sequence).

The CDR3 DNA sequence: TGTGCCAGCGGGGACAACACGAGGCTGTTTTTT. This encodes CASGDNTRLFF. This chain connects TRBV6-6 to TRBJ2-2; TRBD1 is a possible D gene (6 bases). V shed 8 bases and J shed 13 bases, with 14 bases lying between them. The germline V gene encodes CDR1 MNHNY and CDR2 SVGAGI (reference sequence). The CDR3 spans 11 residues.

The V gene is TRBV28, the J gene TRBJ2-7, with 7 bases that match TRBD1. Germline V gene data show CDR1 as MDHEN and CDR2 as SYDVKM. There are 15 residues in the CDR3. The V gene end was trimmed by 8 bases and the J gene end by 1 base; junction bases not matched to a gene: 11. The CDR3, as DNA: TGTGCCAGCTCAATTGTGGGGGACAGATCCTACGAGCAGTACTTC. Its protein is CASSIVGDRSYEQYF.

The genes are TRBV5-1 and TRBJ2-2, with 8 bases that match TRBD1. Germline V lookup: CDR1 SGHRS, CDR2 YFSETQ. J was trimmed by 6 bases and V by 0 bases; bases with no gene match: 4. The CDR3 contains 15 residues. The CDR3 DNA reads TGCGCCAGCAGCTTGGACAGGGGGGCGGCCGGGGAGCTGTTTTTT. Its translation is CASSLDRGAAGELFF.

The rearrangement links TRBV2 to TRBJ2-1; D gene unclear. The CDR3 covers 16 residues. Germline CDR1 reads SNHLY; CDR2 reads FYNNEI. V shed 4 bases and J shed 0 bases, with 13 bases lying between them. CDR3 sequence reads: CASSGLVASSYNEQFF. The CDR3 nucleotides are TGTGCCAGCAGTGGGCTCGTCGCCAGCTCCTACAATGAGCAGTTCTTC. Drawing the rest from reference TRBV2 and TRBJ2-1, the complete variable domain is EPEVTQTPSHQVTQMGQEVILRCVPISNHLYFYWYRQILGQKVEFLVSFYNNEISEKSEIFDDQFSVERPDGSNFTLKIRSTKLEDSAMYFCASSGLVASSYNEQFFGPGTRLTVL.

The CDR3 DNA is TGCGCCAGCAGTGACCCCGGACAGGGGATAACTGAAGCTTTCTTT. It is translated as CASSDPGQGITEAFF. The rearrangement uses TRBV10-1 and TRBJ1-1; the match to TRBD1 covers 9 bases. The V segment lost 3 bases and the J segment 5 bases; nucleotides outside the gene matches: 7. The CDR3 contains 15 residues. Germline CDR1 is WNHNN and CDR2 is SYGVQD (reference sequence).

This clone was found a few times. The V gene is TRBV14, the J gene TRBJ1-2, with 9 bases matching TRBD1. V gave up 4 bases and J gave up 6 bases; unmatched junction bases: 6. The CDR3 spans 14 residues. Germline lookup yields CDR1 SGHDN and CDR2 FVKESK. Here the CDR3 DNA reads TGTGCCAGCAGCCTAATTACAGGGGGCAATGGCTACACCTTC. Residues: CASSLITGGNGYTF.